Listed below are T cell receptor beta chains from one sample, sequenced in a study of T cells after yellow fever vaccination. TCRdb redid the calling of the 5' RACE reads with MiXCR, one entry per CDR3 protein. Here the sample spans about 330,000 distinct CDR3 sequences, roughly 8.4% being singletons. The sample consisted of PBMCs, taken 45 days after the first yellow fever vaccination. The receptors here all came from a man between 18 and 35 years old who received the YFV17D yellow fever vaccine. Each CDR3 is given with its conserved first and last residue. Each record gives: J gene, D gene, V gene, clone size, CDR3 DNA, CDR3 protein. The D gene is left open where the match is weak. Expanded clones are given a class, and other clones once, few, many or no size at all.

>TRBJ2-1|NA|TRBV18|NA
TGTGCCAGCTCGCCCGACTACAATGAGCAGTTCTTC
CASSPDYNEQFF
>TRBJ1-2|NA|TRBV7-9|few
TGTGCCAGCAGCTTAGAAAGATCGGGCTACACCTTC
CASSLERSGYTF
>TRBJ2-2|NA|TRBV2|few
TGTGCCAGCAGACCTAGTGCGAACACCGGGGAGCTGTTTTTT
CASRPSANTGELFF
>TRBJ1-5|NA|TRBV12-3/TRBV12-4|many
TGTGCCAGCAGTCCCCGGGGGACACAAAATCAGCCCCAGCATTTT
CASSPRGTQNQPQHF
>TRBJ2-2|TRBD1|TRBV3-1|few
TGTGCCAGCAGCCAAGACAATGTGTGGGACAGGACGCCCGGGGAGCTGTTTTTT
CASSQDNVWDRTPGELFF
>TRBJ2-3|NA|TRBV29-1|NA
TGCAGCGTTGGCGCCTGGGGGAATAGCCTCCCAGATACGCAGTATTTT
CSVGAWGNSLPDTQYF
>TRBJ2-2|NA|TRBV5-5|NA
TGTGCCAGCAGCTTGCTGGCAGGGACGAACACCGGGGAGCTGTTTTTT
CASSLLAGTNTGELFF
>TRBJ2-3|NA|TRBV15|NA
TGTGCCACCAGCAGGGACAGTCTAGCCGCAGATACGCAGTATTTT
CATSRDSLAADTQYF
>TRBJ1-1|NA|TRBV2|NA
TGTGCCAGCACAGGGGACTCGAACACTGAAGCTTTCTTT
CASTGDSNTEAFF
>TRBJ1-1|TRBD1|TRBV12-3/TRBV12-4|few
TGTGCCAGCATTTCAGGGGGCGGGAGCACTGAAGCTTTCTTT
CASISGGGSTEAFF
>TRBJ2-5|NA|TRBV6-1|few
TGTGCCGGGAGAGACTACCAAGAGACCCAGTACTTC
CAGRDYQETQYF
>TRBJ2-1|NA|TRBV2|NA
TGTGCCAGCAAGAGGACGGGGGCCTTCTACAATGAGCAGTTCTTC
CASKRTGAFYNEQFF
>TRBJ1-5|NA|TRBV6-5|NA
TGTGCCAGCAGTTACCAAAACGAGAGACGGTTCGGTCAGCCCCAGCATTTT
CASSYQNERRFGQPQHF
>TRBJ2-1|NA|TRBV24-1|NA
TGTGCCACCAGTGATTTGGGGGCCAGCTCCTACAATGAGCAGTTCTTC
CATSDLGASSYNEQFF
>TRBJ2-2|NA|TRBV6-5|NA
TGTGCCAGCAGCTTAGCGCCCTTGAACACCGGGGAGCTGTTTTTT
CASSLAPLNTGELFF
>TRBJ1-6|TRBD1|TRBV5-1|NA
TGCGCCAGCAGCGTGGGACAGGGAAGATCACCCCTCCACTTT
CASSVGQGRSPLHF
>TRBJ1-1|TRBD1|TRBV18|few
TGTGCCAGCTCACCAGACAGGGTTAATGCTGAAGCTTTCTTT
CASSPDRVNAEAFF
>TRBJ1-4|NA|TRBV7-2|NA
TGTGCCAGCAGCTCGGACGCGGCGAATGAAAAACTGTTTTTT
CASSSDAANEKLFF
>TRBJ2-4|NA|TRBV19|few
TGTGCCAGTAGTATATCGGCGGGGCTAAACATTCAGTACTTC
CASSISAGLNIQYF
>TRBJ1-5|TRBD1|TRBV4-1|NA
TGCGCCAGCAGCCGAGGGGGCAGTCAGCCCCAGCATTTT
CASSRGGSQPQHF
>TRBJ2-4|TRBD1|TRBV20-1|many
TGCAGTGCCTGGGGACAGTTAGCCAAAAACATTCAGTACTTC
CSAWGQLAKNIQYF
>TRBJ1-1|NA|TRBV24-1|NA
TGTGCCACCAGTTTATTCGAAGGGACTGAAGCTTTCTTT
CATSLFEGTEAFF
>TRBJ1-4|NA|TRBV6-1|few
TGTGCCAGCAACTTAGGAGCAGGCGAAGAAAAACTGTTTTTT
CASNLGAGEEKLFF
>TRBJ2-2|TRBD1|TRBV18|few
TGTGCCAGCTCACCTAATTCGCACGGACAGGGGAACACCGGGGAGCTGTTTTTT
CASSPNSHGQGNTGELFF
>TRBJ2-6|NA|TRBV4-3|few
TGCGCCAGCAGCCAAGATCGAGGGTCTACAACTGGGGCCAACGTCCTGACTTTC
CASSQDRGSTTGANVLTF
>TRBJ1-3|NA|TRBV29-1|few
TGCAGCGTGTCTTCGGCCAGGGCGGTTGGAAACACCATATATTTT
CSVSSARAVGNTIYF
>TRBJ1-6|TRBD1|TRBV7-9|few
TGTGCCAGCAGCTTTAGCGGGACAGGGTATTCACCCCTCCACTTT
CASSFSGTGYSPLHF
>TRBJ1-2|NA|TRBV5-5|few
TGTGCCAGCAGCCAGCATCGGGCTTGGAATCAGGATGCTGGCTACACCTTC
CASSQHRAWNQDAGYTF